The 20 T cell receptor beta chains presented below share a single source sample, sequenced in a study of human T cells and chemical hapten exposure. TCRdb fed the RACE reads into MiXCR, producing one record per CDR3 protein. The sample shows approximately 350,000 distinct CDR3 sequences, around 7% of them seen only once. The sample's time point: patch test 1, 2 weeks after DPC sensitization. The treatment is: therapeutic diphenylcyclopropenone sensitization with weekly scalp DPC. Sequencing was performed on whole blood, taken in connection with sensitization to the hapten diphenylcyclopropenone (DPC). Source of these receptors: a woman aged 18-35 years with alopecia areata. Some clones in this sample may be carry-over from other donors' samples.

This clonotype has just a few counts. This sequence joins TRBV2 and TRBJ1-1; D is unclear. Germline V gene lookup returns CDR1 SNHLY and CDR2 FYNNEI. V was cut by 4 bases and J by 0 bases, with 6 bases left in between. This CDR3 comprises 13 residues. The CDR3 bases are TGTGCCAGCAGTGGCGAAGTGAACACTGAAGCTTTCTTT. Residues: CASSGEVNTEAFF.

Here the CDR3 DNA reads TGTGCCAGCAGCTTGGCCGGGACAAAAGAGACCCAGTACTTC. This translates into CASSLAGTKETQYF. The chain joins TRBV7-2 to TRBJ2-5, with D possibly being TRBD1 (6 bases). The CDR3 runs 14 residues. Germline CDR1 SGHTA, CDR2 FQGNSA. V lost 3 bases, J lost 3 bases, and 11 bases lay in between.

This clonotype was seen at least ten times. The V call is TRBV10-3, the J call TRBJ2-7; D gene ambiguous. V was cut by 6 bases and J by 6 bases, with 21 bases left in between. CDR3 length equals 15 residues. Looked up from germline, CDR1 is ENHRY and CDR2 is SYGVKD. The CDR3: CAISPVPDIRGEQYF. The CDR3 DNA reads TGTGCCATCAGCCCCGTTCCTGACATTCGTGGCGAGCAGTACTTC.

This clonotype was counted a few times. The chain joins TRBV27 to TRBJ1-6; perhaps TRBD1 as D (5 bases). In germline, CDR1 is MNHEY, CDR2 SMNVEV (reference sequence). V dropped 5 bases and J dropped 0 bases, with 11 bases sitting between them. The CDR3 contains 16 residues. CDR3 DNA: TGTGCCAGCAGTGTGACAGCGAGCTCCTATAATTCACCCCTCCACTTT. Residues: CASSVTASSYNSPLHF.

This clonotype appeared a few times. The chain carries TRBV29-1 and TRBJ2-2, with no clear D. The CDR3 is made up of 11 amino acids. From germline, CDR1 is SQVTM and CDR2 ANQGSEA. Trimming stripped 6 bases from V and 3 bases from J, with 5 bases between. CDR3 loop: CSVRDTGELFF. CDR3 bases: TGCAGCGTACGGGACACCGGGGAGCTGTTTTTT.

This clonotype was seen ten or more times. The V and J genes are TRBV7-2 and TRBJ2-1, with 8 bases aligning to TRBD2. Germline lookup yields CDR1 SGHTA and CDR2 FQGNSA. The CDR3 runs 14 residues. V lost 3 bases to trimming and J lost 7 bases; unmatched junction nucleotides: 5. The CDR3 DNA reads TGTGCCAGCAGCTTCGTAGCGGGGTTGAATGAGCAGTTCTTC. Protein sequence: CASSFVAGLNEQFF.

This clonotype was seen ten or more times. The gene calls are TRBV29-1 and TRBJ1-4; D gene unclear. From germline, CDR1 is SQVTM and CDR2 ANQGSEA. The ends were cut back, 1 base at V and 8 bases at J, with 11 bases in the middle. The CDR3 is 13 amino acids. CDR3 in DNA: TGCAGCGTTGAAGGGACCGAGGTGGAAAAACTGTTTTTT. Translated: CSVEGTEVEKLFF.

The rearrangement joins TRBV6-5 to TRBJ1-5, with no clear D. V was clipped by 5 bases and J by 7 bases, with 12 bases between them. The CDR3 runs to 13 residues. Germline CDR1 is MNHEY and CDR2 is SVGAGI. CDR3 protein: CASSRDPSQPQHF. The CDR3 coding sequence is TGTGCCAGCAGTAGGGATCCATCCCAGCCCCAGCATTTT.

This clonotype has only a few counts. This sequence joins TRBV20-1 and TRBJ2-1, with D perhaps matching TRBD1 or TRBD2 (5 bases each). The CDR3 loop spans 12 amino acids. Trimming shortened V by 0 bases and J by 10 bases, and 10 bases separated the two germline ends. Germline loops: CDR1 DFQATT, CDR2 SNEGSKA (reference sequence). This CDR3 is CSAREGEREQFF. CDR3 nucleotide sequence: TGCAGTGCTAGAGAGGGGGAACGAGAGCAGTTCTTC.

This chain uses TRBV6-5 with TRBJ2-7; D is unresolved. The length of the CDR3 is 15 residues. V lost 0 bases to trimming and J lost 3 bases, with 12 bases between them. CDR1 and CDR2 (germline): MNHEY, SVGAGI. This chain's CDR3 is CASSYSGLRDYEQYF. Here the CDR3 DNA reads TGTGCCAGCAGTTACTCGGGTCTTAGGGACTACGAGCAGTACTTC.

The chain recombines TRBV14 with TRBJ1-6; D gene uncertain. This CDR3 is built from 15 residues. Germline V gene lookup returns CDR1 SGHDN and CDR2 FVKESK. Trimming left V 1 base short and J 4 bases short, with 8 bases between. The CDR3 is CASSQGGEYNSPLHF. Written as DNA, the CDR3 is TGTGCCAGCAGCCAAGGCGGGGAATATAATTCACCCCTCCACTTT.

This clonotype has a handful of counts. In nucleotides, the CDR3 is TGTGCCATAGGACAGGGCACTGAAGCTTTCTTT. Encoded protein: CAIGQGTEAFF. The chain couples TRBV6-2 or TRBV6-3 to TRBJ1-1, with TRBD1 matching over 8 bases. This CDR3 is built from 11 residues. Germline CDR1 MNHEY, CDR2 SVGEGT. The trim removed 10 bases at V and 4 bases at J, leaving 2 bases unmatched.

For this clonotype: One end of the junction does not line up with germline, which may come from a read error. The chain is built from TRBV7-9 and TRBJ2-2; D may match TRBD1 or TRBD2 (5 bases each). CDR1 and CDR2 from the germline V gene are SEHNR and FQNEAQ (reference sequence). The CDR3 runs 15 residues. DNA for the CDR3: TGTGCCAGCAGCCCCTTACAGGCCGACACCGGGGCGCTGTTTTTT. Translation: CASSPLQADTGALFF.

This clonotype came up many times. The J gene is TRBJ2-1, the V gene TRBV3-1, with 15 nucleotides matching TRBD2. V shed 4 bases, J shed 12 bases, and the junction held 16 bases outside the gene matches. Germline V CDR1 and CDR2: LGHDT, YNNKEL (reference sequence). The CDR3 loop spans 18 amino acids. CDR3: CASSRPGTSGGPPGGQFF. In DNA form, the CDR3 reads TGTGCCAGCAGCCGTCCCGGGACTAGCGGGGGGCCACCAGGGGGGCAGTTCTTC.

For this clonotype: One junction end does not reproduce the germline sequence, and a read error may be involved. The chain carries TRBV24-1 and TRBJ2-5, with unresolved D. CDR1 KGHDR and CDR2 SFDVKD come from the germline V gene. The CDR3 totals 12 residues. CDR3 protein: CATCDLKGTQYF. Written as DNA, the CDR3 is TGTGCCACCTGTGATTTGAAGGGTACCCAGTACTTC.

The genes are TRBV7-2 and TRBJ2-5; unclear D gene. V lost 2 bases and J lost 9, with 13 bases in between. Germline V lookup: CDR1 SGHTA, CDR2 FQGNSA. The CDR3 covers 13 residues. The DNA for the CDR3 is TGTGCCAGCAGCTTAAACCTAGGATCGGCCCAGTACTTC. It yields the protein CASSLNLGSAQYF.

This clonotype has ten or more counts. The chain links TRBV6-2 or TRBV6-3 to TRBJ2-6, with a possible D match to TRBD2 (6 bases). The CDR3 sequence is 15 residues long. V was pared by 5 bases and J by 0 bases, with 8 bases between. Germline V lookup: CDR1 MNHEY, CDR2 SVGEGT. CDR3 sequence (DNA): TGTGCCAGCAGTGGAGGGACCTCTGGGGCCAACGTCCTGACTTTC. Translated: CASSGGTSGANVLTF.

Ten or more counts support this clonotype. The chain recombines TRBV5-1 with TRBJ1-6; 11 nucleotides align to TRBD1. This CDR3 comprises 16 residues. The junction had 5 bases not matched to a gene; V was cut back by 3 bases and J by 6 bases. Germline CDR1 is SGHRS and CDR2 is YFSETQ. The CDR3 DNA follows: TGCGCCAGCAGCTCGGACAGGGGGCCGATTAATTCACCCCTCCACTTT. It translates to CASSSDRGPINSPLHF.

This clonotype came up many times. This chain connects TRBV7-9 to TRBJ2-2, with TRBD1 as a possible D gene (5 bases). This CDR3 spans 15 amino acids. The V end lost 5 bases, the J end lost 0 bases, and 10 bases lay between the germline ends. Germline V gene sequence: CDR1 SEHNR, CDR2 FQNEAQ (reference sequence). The CDR3 coding sequence is TGTGCCAGCAGCCCAGGGCGTTCGAACACCGGGGAGCTGTTTTTT. This gives the protein CASSPGRSNTGELFF.

V is TRBV5-4 and J is TRBJ1-2; TRBD1 matches 7 bases. Germline CDR1 is SGHNT and CDR2 is YYREEE (reference sequence). V dropped 3 bases and J dropped 5; count of bases not matched to a gene: 7. The CDR3 totals 14 residues. The CDR3 here is CASSWAGTEYGYTF. The CDR3 DNA reads as TGTGCCAGCAGCTGGGCCGGGACAGAGTATGGCTACACCTTC.